The 15 T cell receptor beta chains presented below share a single source sample, sequenced in a study of cytomegalovirus exposure and HLA in healthy donors. The PCR used 60 Vbeta and 13 Jbeta primers. Some clones are missing from TCRdb's copy, which holds only in-frame ones; the method was immunoSEQ multiplex PCR. The table lists about 150,000 clones, about 80% of them singletons. Sample: PBMCs. These receptors were collected from a man younger than 35 in good health and CMV-seronegative.

The chain combines TRBV7-8 with TRBJ2-3; 9 bases are shared with TRBD2. The junction had 4 bases not matched to a gene; V was cut back by 0 bases and J by 0 bases. Germline V gene sequence: CDR1 SGHVS, CDR2 FQNEAQ. The CDR3 spans 17 residues. CDR3 region: CASSLAGTSGSTDTQYF. The CDR3 DNA reads TGTGCCAGCAGCTTAGCGGGTACTAGCGGGAGCACAGATACGCAGTATTTT.

This clone has only one observation. V gene TRBV27 combines with J gene TRBJ2-7; 14 nucleotides match TRBD2. V gave up 5 bases and J gave up 7 bases; unmatched junction bases: 7. This CDR3 contains 15 residues. Germline V gene lookup returns CDR1 MNHEY and CDR2 SMNVEV (reference sequence). In DNA form, the CDR3 reads TGTGCCAGCAGTCCCGGGACTAGCGGGAGTAGGGAGCAGTACTTC. Residues: CASSPGTSGSREQYF.

The rearrangement links TRBV28 to TRBJ2-7; D gene unclear. CDR1 is MDHEN and CDR2 is SYDVKM in the germline V gene. CDR3 length: 14 residues. Trimming took off 3 bases at V and 2 bases at J, with 11 bases between the two ends. CDR3 nucleotide sequence: TGTGCCAGCAGTTTTTTTTCCGGAGCCTACGAGCAGTACTTC. The encoded protein is CASSFFSGAYEQYF.

The chain recombines TRBV5-1 with TRBJ2-7; D is uncertain. The germline gives CDR1 SGHRS, CDR2 YFSETQ. The germline V and J ends were trimmed by 4 bases and 1 base, with 12 bases remaining between them. The CDR3 is made up of 14 amino acids. The CDR3 DNA follows: TGCGCCAGCAGCCCGGGTCGTAGTTCCTACGAGCAGTACTTC. It encodes CASSPGRSSYEQYF.

This clone was detected only once. The chain is built from TRBV7-9 and TRBJ2-7, with TRBD2 identical over 8 bases. Germline V CDR1 and CDR2: SEHNR, FQNEAQ (reference sequence). J lost 9 bases, V lost 5 bases, and 15 bases had no gene match. CDR3 length equals 15 residues. This CDR3 reads CASSPPGGRRWGQYF. CDR3 DNA sequence: TGTGCCAGCAGCCCACCGGGGGGGCGCCGTTGGGGGCAGTACTTC.

Only a few counts were recorded for this clone. V is TRBV5-1 and J is TRBJ1-1, with 10 bases identical to TRBD1. The CDR3 covers 15 residues. Germline V gene data show CDR1 as SGHRS and CDR2 as YFSETQ. After removal of 2 bases from V and 5 bases from J, the junction contained 6 bases not matched to a gene. The CDR3 sequence: CASSLAGTGATEAFF. CDR3 sequence (DNA): TGCGCCAGCAGCTTAGCCGGGACAGGGGCAACTGAAGCTTTCTTT. The whole variable domain, remainder taken from reference TRBV5-1 and TRBJ1-1, is KAGVTQTPRYLIKTRGQQVTLSCSPISGHRSVSWYQQTPGQGLQFLFEYFSETQRNKGNFPGRFSGRQFSNSRSEMNVSTLELGDSALYLCASSLAGTGATEAFFGQGTRLTVV.

The chain couples TRBV5-1 to TRBJ2-3; D possibly corresponds to TRBD2 (5 bases). Looked up from germline, CDR1 is SGHRS and CDR2 is YFSETQ. The CDR3 totals 14 residues. Trimming shortened V by 5 bases and J by 1 base, and 11 bases separated the two germline ends. In DNA, the CDR3 is TGCGCCAGCAGAGAGGGCGCCGGCACAGATACGCAGTATTTT. Translated: CASREGAGTDTQYF.

The J gene is TRBJ2-5, the V gene TRBV6-5; a possible D gene is TRBD2 (5 bases). V was shortened by 5 bases and J by 7 bases, with 11 bases between the two germline ends. CDR3 size: 12 residues. Germline V lookup: CDR1 MNHEY, CDR2 SVGAGI. The CDR3 spells CASSPLAGTQYF. The CDR3 DNA reads as TGTGCCAGCAGTCCCCTAGCTGGGACCCAGTACTTC.

The chain employs TRBV10-2 and TRBJ2-7; 7 nucleotides line up with TRBD1. The CDR3 extends over 15 amino acids. Germline assignment: CDR1 WSHSY and CDR2 SAAADI. The V and J ends lost 5 bases and 9 bases, in that order; junction bases with no gene match: 16. The DNA of the CDR3 is TGCGCCAGCAGTCTTACAGGGGAGTTTTCAAGAGGGCAGTACTTC. Amino acids: CASSLTGEFSRGQYF.

The count of this clone is one. The chain links TRBV13 to TRBJ2-3; 14 positions match TRBD2. Unmatched junction bases numbered 4, after V lost 5 bases and J lost 0 bases. This CDR3 has 17 amino acids. In germline, CDR1 is PRHDT, CDR2 FYEKMQ (reference sequence). For the CDR3, the DNA is TGTGCCAGCAGCCCGACTAGCGGGGGGGTGAGCACAGATACGCAGTATTTT. It yields the protein CASSPTSGGVSTDTQYF.

The chain is built from TRBV5-1 and TRBJ2-7; tentative D call: TRBD1 (6 bases). The CDR3 has 15 amino acids. The germline V gene has CDR1 SGHRS and CDR2 YFSETQ. The V end was cut by 7 bases, the J end by 5 bases, with 22 bases between. The DNA of the CDR3 is TGCGCCAGCTCAAGAGATGGCAGGGGTGAGCACGAGCAGTACTTC. Translated, it gives CASSRDGRGEHEQYF.

The chain couples TRBV11-3 to TRBJ2-5; weak D call: TRBD2 (6 bases). The CDR3 is 14 residues long. The V gene lost 1 base and the J gene lost 11 bases, with 17 bases spanning the gap. Germline CDR1 reads SGHNT; CDR2 reads YENEEA. This chain's CDR3 is CASSLVAGSGEQYF. The CDR3 bases are TGTGCCAGCAGCTTAGTTGCCGGGAGTGGAGAGCAGTACTTC.

The rearrangement links TRBV20-1 to TRBJ1-2, with D maybe TRBD1 (6 bases). Deletions cut 3 bases from V and 8 bases from J, with 10 bases between. Germline V CDR1 and CDR2: DFQATT, SNEGSKA (reference sequence). The CDR3 runs to 11 residues. The CDR3 loop is CSASLGHGYTF. In nucleotides, the CDR3 is TGCAGTGCTAGTTTGGGACACGGCTACACCTTC.

The chain is built from TRBV7-2 and TRBJ2-5; D is undetermined. V lost 3 bases, J lost 5 bases, and 4 bases lay in between. This CDR3 comprises 11 residues. In germline, CDR1 is SGHTA, CDR2 FQGNSA. The CDR3 DNA sequence: TGTGCCAGCAGCTTCGGGGAGACCCAGTACTTC. Encoded protein: CASSFGETQYF.

The rearrangement links TRBV5-5 to TRBJ1-2, with TRBD1 identical over 7 bases. V lost 4 bases and J lost 5; bases outside the gene matches: 5. The germline V gene encodes CDR1 SGHKS and CDR2 YYEKEE (reference sequence). This CDR3 is 13 amino acids long. The CDR3 protein is CASSPQGDYGYTF. CDR3 coding DNA: TGTGCCAGCAGCCCGCAGGGGGATTATGGCTACACCTTC.